The clone carrying this T cell receptor beta chain is labeled medium-sized. The data belong to a study of molecular identifiers for immune sequencing clone quantification. Across the study: Across replicate runs, RNA obtained from 20,000 or 100,000 naive CD8 cells was divided into five, with four undergoing sequencing.

The CDR3 consists of 16 residues. The germline gives CDR1 SQVTM, CDR2 ANQGSEA. V was pared by 0 bases and J by 2 bases, with 7 bases of the junction left unmatched. It was with previously described methods and listed TCR primers that bulk TCR libraries were made. TCRdb redid the calling of the PCR reads with MiXCR, one entry per CDR3 protein. The sample includes over 8,000 distinct CDR3 sequences, around a fifth of them seen just once. Input for naive CD8 libraries was roughly 19,000 to 1,000,000 sorted cells; the RNA fraction used was 10%, 30% or 50%. The sample comprised naive CD8+ T cells from blood, with Jurkat cell RNA spiked in. Described subset: FACS-sorted CD8+CD4-CCR7+CD45RA+ naive T cells. The chain has TRBV29-1 and TRBJ2-5; TRBD2 matches at 9 bases. The TCR originated in a human donor in good health. Some libraries in this study had Jurkat cell RNA spiked in. CDR3 sequence: CSVEDRTSGLQETQYF. The DNA of the CDR3 is TGCAGCGTTGAAGATCGTACTAGCGGGTTACAAGAGACCCAGTACTTC.